This section outlines one T cell receptor (beta chain) sequence together with its context. This clone has at least ten counts. Its antigen is currently not known. Base qualities are not provided; no much larger clone lies one nucleotide away. A single peripheral blood draw of about 116 mL on average was collected from each donor into heparinised tubes. Naive, central memory, regulatory and stem cell-like memory CD4+ T cells were sorted on a BD FACSAria II using a panel including CD45RO, CCR7, CD25, CD127, CD95 and CD27. Every sorted population had a purity above 95%. PBMCs were separated immediately by Lymphoprep density gradient centrifugation and were stained directly, without being cultured. Samples were stained and sorted in pairs, with one healthy donor and one patient per experiment, so that batch effects were minimized. This sample is drawn from a study of beta chain features in type 1 diabetes (dated by TCRdb to the late 2010s). Describing the broader study: No differences in mean age, gender distribution, total cell number or subset yield were found between patients and healthy donors. A total of some 110 million sorted cells were examined across all samples, and a strong correlation was observed between cell number per subset and RNA yield. In the study, TCRB repertoires of sorted circulating CD4+ T cell subsets from recently diagnosed type 1 diabetes patients were compared with those of matched healthy donors. Regulatory and stem cell-like memory subsets were obtained from only 8 patients and roughly 8 healthy donors, while naive and central memory subsets were obtained from all 28 donors. Overall study results and their limits: Type 1 diabetes patients showed a moderate but significant shortening of TCRB CDR3 length in all four CD4+ subsets. At VDJ recombination sites, type 1 diabetes patients had fewer insertions and more deleted nucleotides, which implies abnormalities in thymic rearrangement. Naive, central memory and regulatory TCRB repertoires appeared to be more alike among patients than among healthy donors. Because the HLA sub-analyses included only small numbers of individuals, any influence of HLA type on TCRB rearrangement was left unresolved. Because cDNA was sequenced instead of genomic DNA, highly expressing activated cells could be over-represented, though the groups showed no difference in activation or CD3 levels. PCR might favor shorter templates, but patient and control samples were amplified and corrected together, so any skew would affect both groups equally.

CDR1 is given as SGHRS and CDR2 as YFSETQ, both from the germline V gene. V drops 7 bases and J drops 4 bases, leaving 14 bases in between. The CDR3 has 13 amino acids, counting the end cysteine and phenylalanine. The sequence is cut down to CDR3 DNA, 39 bases in frame from base 1. The High Capacity cDNA Reverse Transcription Kit was used to reverse transcribe all of the isolated RNA, meaning that expressed TCRB transcripts were what got sequenced. Naive, central memory and regulatory T cell samples underwent deep immunoSEQ sequencing, averaging roughly 3.4 million total reads per sample. After sorted cells were lysed in RLT buffer, RNA was extracted with DNase-treated RNeasy Micro or Mini kits, with the choice depending on cell number. Each cell subset was processed on its own to prevent cross-contamination, while patient and healthy donor samples were processed together. The immunoSEQ multiplex PCR was used to amplify TCRB sequences from cDNA, generating 87-bp fragments that spanned the CDR3 region. Sequencing of the amplicons was done on the Illumina HiSeq platform. The paper's processing steps were these. Synthetic template baselines were used to correct PCR bias computationally, reads within Hamming distance 2 were collapsed together, and singletons that could not be merged were discarded. Reads were aligned to IMGT to assign V, D and J genes, CDR3 length, and insertions or deletions at six rearrangement sites. Within each subset, clonotype counts were normalized to sorted cell number, and only after that were true diversity and Gini coefficients computed with the tcR R package. Repertoire sharing was quantified using the overlap coefficient calculated on TCRB nucleotide sequences. Drawn from immuneACCESS, this table holds only the in-frame rearrangements with V and J called that TCRdb kept. Clones are partly lost; checked studies trace under half to an unresolved V gene and leave the rest unexplained. That table furnishes V, J and clone size, whereas the DNA furnished D and trimming. The sample table holds 300,000 to 400,000 clones, of which 8.5% to 10% were seen once. About 0.64% of the sample rests with the top ten.

This receptor was taken from a man aged 25 to 40 with type 1 diabetes. Sequenced input: central memory CD4+ T cells from blood. The V and J genes are TRBV5-1 and TRBJ1-2; TRBD1 might be the D gene, on 5 matching bases. The nucleotide sequence reads TGCGCCAGCTCGGCGGGGCATTCCTATGGCTACACCTTC. Translated, this gives CASSAGHSYGYTF.